The rows below give T cell receptor beta chains drawn from one sample of a study of CD8 T cells in ankylosing spondylitis. TCRdb reprocessed the 5' RACE reads via MiXCR and lists one record per CDR3 protein. This table has tens of thousands of distinct CDR3 sequences, roughly 2.4% appearing once. What was sequenced was blood, either unsorted or a sorted T cell fraction (not recorded which). These receptors all stem from a female donor with ankylosing spondylitis or in good health (not recorded which). Each CDR3 is given with its conserved first and last residue. D genes are given only for firm matches. The size field reads once, few, many, or a class for an expanded clone.

j_call: TRBJ1-1
clone_size: many
v_call: TRBV9
d_call: NA
cdr3_nt: TGTGCCAGCAGCGCGGGGGGGGGCATACGGAACACTGAAGCTTTCTTT
cdr3_aa: CASSAGGGIRNTEAFF

j_call: TRBJ2-2
clone_size: many
v_call: TRBV9
d_call: NA
cdr3_nt: TGTGCCAGCAGCGCAAACTACAGACTACCACTGAACACCGGGGAGCTGTTTTTT
cdr3_aa: CASSANYRLPLNTGELFF

j_call: TRBJ1-6
clone_size: many
v_call: TRBV9
d_call: NA
cdr3_nt: TGTGCCAGCAGCGTAGGGTCTCGTTCACCCCTCCACTTT
cdr3_aa: CASSVGSRSPLHF

j_call: TRBJ2-1
clone_size: many
v_call: TRBV9
d_call: TRBD2
cdr3_nt: TGTGCCAGCAGCGTAGTAGCTAGCGGGAACAATGAGCAGTTCTTC
cdr3_aa: CASSVVASGNNEQFF

j_call: TRBJ1-5
clone_size: many
v_call: TRBV9
d_call: TRBD1
cdr3_nt: TGTGCCAGCGCCCAGGGGACAGGGGGAAACCAGCCCCAGCATTTT
cdr3_aa: CASAQGTGGNQPQHF

j_call: TRBJ2-2
clone_size: many
v_call: TRBV9
d_call: NA
cdr3_nt: TGTGCCAGCAGCACCCGCGCAGGGAACACCGGGGAGCTGTTTTTT
cdr3_aa: CASSTRAGNTGELFF

j_call: TRBJ2-7
clone_size: many
v_call: TRBV9
d_call: TRBD2
cdr3_nt: TGTGCCAGCAGCGTAGCTACGGGGGGGCAAACCTACGAGCAGTACTTC
cdr3_aa: CASSVATGGQTYEQYF

j_call: TRBJ1-4
clone_size: many
v_call: TRBV9
d_call: NA
cdr3_nt: TGTGCCAGCAGCGTATCCACGGGCGCCGATGAAAAACTGTTTTTT
cdr3_aa: CASSVSTGADEKLFF

j_call: TRBJ2-7
clone_size: many
v_call: TRBV9
d_call: TRBD2
cdr3_nt: TGTGCCAGCAGCGTAGCTGGGGGGGGATATGGCTACGAGCAGTACTTC
cdr3_aa: CASSVAGGGYGYEQYF

j_call: TRBJ2-7
clone_size: many
v_call: TRBV9
d_call: NA
cdr3_nt: TGTGCCAGCAGCGTAGAAGCCGGGACACAAAGATACGAGCAGTACTTC
cdr3_aa: CASSVEAGTQRYEQYF

j_call: TRBJ2-1
clone_size: many
v_call: TRBV9
d_call: NA
cdr3_nt: TGTGCCAGCAGCAAACGGGACCTCTCCTACAATGAGCAGTTCTTC
cdr3_aa: CASSKRDLSYNEQFF

j_call: TRBJ1-5
clone_size: many
v_call: TRBV5-1
d_call: NA
cdr3_nt: TGCGCCAGCAGCATACTTCCGGAGGGGGGGTATAGCAATCAGCCCCAGCATTTT
cdr3_aa: CASSILPEGGYSNQPQHF

j_call: TRBJ2-2
clone_size: many
v_call: TRBV9
d_call: TRBD1
cdr3_nt: TGTGCCAGCAGCGCCTCTACAGGGGGGTTCGCCGGGGAGCTGTTTTTT
cdr3_aa: CASSASTGGFAGELFF

j_call: TRBJ2-5
clone_size: many
v_call: TRBV9
d_call: NA
cdr3_nt: TGTGCCAGCAGCGGTACGTCGACAGCTCAAGAGACCCAGTACTTC
cdr3_aa: CASSGTSTAQETQYF

j_call: TRBJ2-1
clone_size: many
v_call: TRBV9
d_call: TRBD2
cdr3_nt: TGTGCCAGCAGCGTAGGGACCTCCGGGACTAGCTATCGGCTTGAGCAGTTCTTC
cdr3_aa: CASSVGTSGTSYRLEQFF

j_call: TRBJ2-2
clone_size: many
v_call: TRBV9
d_call: NA
cdr3_nt: TGTGCCAGCAGCTTTACCCCGAACACCGGGGAGCTGTTTTTT
cdr3_aa: CASSFTPNTGELFF

j_call: TRBJ2-1
clone_size: once
v_call: TRBV9
d_call: NA
cdr3_nt: TGTGCCAGCAGCGCAGTGGCGGGATCTTCCTTCAATGAGCAGTTCTTC
cdr3_aa: CASSAVAGSSFNEQFF

j_call: TRBJ2-7
clone_size: many
v_call: TRBV9
d_call: NA
cdr3_nt: TGTGCCAGCAGCCCTCAGGTACAGGGTCGAGACTACGAGCAGTACTTC
cdr3_aa: CASSPQVQGRDYEQYF

j_call: TRBJ2-7
clone_size: many
v_call: TRBV9
d_call: NA
cdr3_nt: TGTGCCAGCAGCGTCGAGCAGCGCTCCTACGAGCAGTACTTC
cdr3_aa: CASSVEQRSYEQYF

j_call: TRBJ1-2
clone_size: few
v_call: TRBV21-1
d_call: NA
cdr3_nt: TGTGCCAGCAGCAAAGGGTCTTCCTATGGCTACACCTTC
cdr3_aa: CASSKGSSYGYTF

j_call: TRBJ2-2
clone_size: many
v_call: TRBV9
d_call: NA
cdr3_nt: TGTGCCAGCAGCGCAACGATAGCGCCGAACACCGGGGAGCTGTTTTTT
cdr3_aa: CASSATIAPNTGELFF